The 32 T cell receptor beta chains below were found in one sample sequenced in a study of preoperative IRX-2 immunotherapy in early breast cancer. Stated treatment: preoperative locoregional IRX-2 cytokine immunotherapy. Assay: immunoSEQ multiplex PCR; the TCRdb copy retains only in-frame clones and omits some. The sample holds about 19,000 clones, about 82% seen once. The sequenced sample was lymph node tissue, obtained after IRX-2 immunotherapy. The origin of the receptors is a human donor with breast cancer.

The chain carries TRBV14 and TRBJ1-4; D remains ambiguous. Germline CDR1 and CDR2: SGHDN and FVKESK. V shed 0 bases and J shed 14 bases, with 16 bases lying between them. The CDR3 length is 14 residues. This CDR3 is CASSQDHGGRLLFF. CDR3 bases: TGTGCCAGCAGCCAAGATCACGGAGGGCGCTTGCTGTTTTTT.

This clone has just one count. The CDR3 is CASSESGGEETQYF. In DNA form, the CDR3 reads TGCGCCAGCAGCGAGTCAGGGGGCGAAGAGACCCAGTACTTC. The V and J genes are TRBV5-1 and TRBJ2-5, with TRBD1 identical over 8 bases. The V segment lost 4 bases and the J segment 3 bases; nucleotides outside the gene matches: 5. Germline loops: CDR1 SGHRS, CDR2 YFSETQ. The CDR3 runs to 14 residues.

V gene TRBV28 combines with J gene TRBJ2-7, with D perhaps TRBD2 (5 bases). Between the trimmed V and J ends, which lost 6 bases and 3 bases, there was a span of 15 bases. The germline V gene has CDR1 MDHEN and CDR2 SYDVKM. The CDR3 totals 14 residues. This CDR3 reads CASSQERALYEQYF. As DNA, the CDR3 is TGTGCCAGCAGCCAAGAGAGGGCGCTCTACGAGCAGTACTTC.

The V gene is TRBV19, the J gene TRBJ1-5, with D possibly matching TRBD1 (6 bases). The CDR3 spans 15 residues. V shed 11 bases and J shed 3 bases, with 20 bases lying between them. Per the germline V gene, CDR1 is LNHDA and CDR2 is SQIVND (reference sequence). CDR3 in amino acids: CAGSPTGETNQPQHF. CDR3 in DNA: TGTGCCGGTTCCCCGACAGGAGAGACCAATCAGCCCCAGCATTTT.

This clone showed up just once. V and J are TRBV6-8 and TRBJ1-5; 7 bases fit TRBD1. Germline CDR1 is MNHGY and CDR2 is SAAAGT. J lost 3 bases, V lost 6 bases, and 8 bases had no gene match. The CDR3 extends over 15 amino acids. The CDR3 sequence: CASSIRTGDNQPQHF. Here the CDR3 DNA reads TGTGCCAGCAGCATACGGACAGGCGACAATCAGCCCCAGCATTTT.

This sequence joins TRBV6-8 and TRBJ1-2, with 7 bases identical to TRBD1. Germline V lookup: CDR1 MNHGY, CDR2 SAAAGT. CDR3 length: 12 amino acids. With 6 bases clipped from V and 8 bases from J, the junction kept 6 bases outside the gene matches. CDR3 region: CASSPGQWGYTF. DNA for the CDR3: TGTGCCAGCAGCCCGGGACAGTGGGGCTACACCTTC.

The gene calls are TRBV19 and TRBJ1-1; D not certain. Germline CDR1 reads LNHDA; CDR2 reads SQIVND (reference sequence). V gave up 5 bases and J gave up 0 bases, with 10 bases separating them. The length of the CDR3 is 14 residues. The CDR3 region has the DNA TGTGCCAGTAGTGGGTATTTTTTGAACACTGAAGCTTTCTTT. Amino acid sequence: CASSGYFLNTEAFF.

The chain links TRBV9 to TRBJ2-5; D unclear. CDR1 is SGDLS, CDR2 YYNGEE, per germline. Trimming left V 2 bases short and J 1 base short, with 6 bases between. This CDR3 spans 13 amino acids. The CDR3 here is CASSVAVQETQYF. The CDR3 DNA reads TGTGCCAGCAGCGTGGCGGTCCAAGAGACCCAGTACTTC. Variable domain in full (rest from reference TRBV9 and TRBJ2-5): DSGVTQTPKHLITATGQRVTLRCSPRSGDLSVYWYQQSLDQGLQFLIQYYNGEERAKGNILERFSAQQFPDLHSELNLSSLELGDSALYFCASSVAVQETQYFGPGTRLLVL.

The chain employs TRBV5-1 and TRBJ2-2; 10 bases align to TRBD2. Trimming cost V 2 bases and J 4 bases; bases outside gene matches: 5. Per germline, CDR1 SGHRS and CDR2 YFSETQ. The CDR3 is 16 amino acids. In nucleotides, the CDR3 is TGCGCCAGCAGCTTAGCCGGGACTAGCGCCACCGGGGAGCTGTTTTTT. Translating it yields CASSLAGTSATGELFF.

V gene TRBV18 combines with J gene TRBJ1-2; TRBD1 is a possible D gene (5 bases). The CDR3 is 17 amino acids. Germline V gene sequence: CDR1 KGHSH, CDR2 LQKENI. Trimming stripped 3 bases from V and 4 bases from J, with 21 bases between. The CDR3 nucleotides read TGTGCCAGCTCACCGTCTCAGGGCAGGGCCAAAGGCTATGGCTACACCTTC. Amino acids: CASSPSQGRAKGYGYTF.

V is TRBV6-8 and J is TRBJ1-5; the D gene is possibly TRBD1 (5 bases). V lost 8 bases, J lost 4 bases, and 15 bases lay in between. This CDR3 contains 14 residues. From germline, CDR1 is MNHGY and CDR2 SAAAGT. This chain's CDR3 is CASSTGPMNQPQHF. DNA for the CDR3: TGTGCCAGCTCGACGGGACCGATGAATCAGCCCCAGCATTTT.

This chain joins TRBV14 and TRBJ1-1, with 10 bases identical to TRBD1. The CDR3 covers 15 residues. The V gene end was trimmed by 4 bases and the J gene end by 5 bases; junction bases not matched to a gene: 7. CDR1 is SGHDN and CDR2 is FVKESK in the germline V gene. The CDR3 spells CASSPLGTGETEAFF. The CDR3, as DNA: TGTGCCAGCAGCCCCTTGGGGACAGGGGAAACTGAAGCTTTCTTT.

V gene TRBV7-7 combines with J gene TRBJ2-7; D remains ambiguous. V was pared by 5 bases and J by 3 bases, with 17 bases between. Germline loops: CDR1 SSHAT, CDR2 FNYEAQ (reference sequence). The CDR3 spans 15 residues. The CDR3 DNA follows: TGTGCCAGCAGCCAAGACCTTCAGAGCTTCTACGAGCAGTACTTC. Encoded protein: CASSQDLQSFYEQYF. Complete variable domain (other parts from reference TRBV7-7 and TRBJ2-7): GAGVSQSPRYKVTKRGQDVTLRCDPISSHATLYWYQQALGQGPEFLTYFNYEAQPDKSGLPSDRFSAERPEGSISTLTIQRTEQRDSAMYRCASSQDLQSFYEQYFGPGTRLTVT.

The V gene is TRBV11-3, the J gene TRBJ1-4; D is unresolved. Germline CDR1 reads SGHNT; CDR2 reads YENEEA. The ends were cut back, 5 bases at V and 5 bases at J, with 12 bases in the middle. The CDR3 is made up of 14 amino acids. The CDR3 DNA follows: TGTGCCAGCAGCCTGGGGAGTCCCAATGAAAAACTGTTTTTT. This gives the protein CASSLGSPNEKLFF.

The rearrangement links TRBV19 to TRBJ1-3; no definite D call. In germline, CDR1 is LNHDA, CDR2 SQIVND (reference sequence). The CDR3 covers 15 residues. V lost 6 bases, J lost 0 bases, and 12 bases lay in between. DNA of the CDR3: TGTGCCAGTAGGGTACACACCAGCTCTGGAAACACCATATATTTT. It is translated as CASRVHTSSGNTIYF.

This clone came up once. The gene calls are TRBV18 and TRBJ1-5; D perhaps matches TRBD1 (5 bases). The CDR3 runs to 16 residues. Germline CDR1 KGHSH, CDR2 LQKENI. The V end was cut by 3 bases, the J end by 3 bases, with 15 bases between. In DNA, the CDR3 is TGTGCCAGCTCACCGGGTCGCCTGGACAACAATCAGCCCCAGCATTTT. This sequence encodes CASSPGRLDNNQPQHF.

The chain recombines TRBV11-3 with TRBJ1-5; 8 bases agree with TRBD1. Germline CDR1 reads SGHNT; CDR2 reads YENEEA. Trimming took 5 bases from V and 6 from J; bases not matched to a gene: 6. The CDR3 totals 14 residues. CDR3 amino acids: CASSARQGSQPQHF. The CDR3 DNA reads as TGTGCCAGCAGCGCCCGACAGGGGAGTCAGCCCCAGCATTTT.

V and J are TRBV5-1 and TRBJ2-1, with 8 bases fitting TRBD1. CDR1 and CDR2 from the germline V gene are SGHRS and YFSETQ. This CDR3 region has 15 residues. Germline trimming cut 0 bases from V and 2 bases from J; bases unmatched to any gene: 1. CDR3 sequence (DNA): TGCGCCAGCAGCTTGGTGGACAGGGCCTACAATGAGCAGTTCTTC. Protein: CASSLVDRAYNEQFF.

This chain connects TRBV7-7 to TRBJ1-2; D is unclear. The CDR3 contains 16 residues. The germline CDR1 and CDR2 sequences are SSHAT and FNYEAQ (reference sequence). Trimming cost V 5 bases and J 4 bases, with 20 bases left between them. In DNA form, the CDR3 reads TGTGCCAGCAGCCCTATGGGCAGGTCGGATGGCTATGGCTACACCTTC. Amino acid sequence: CASSPMGRSDGYGYTF.

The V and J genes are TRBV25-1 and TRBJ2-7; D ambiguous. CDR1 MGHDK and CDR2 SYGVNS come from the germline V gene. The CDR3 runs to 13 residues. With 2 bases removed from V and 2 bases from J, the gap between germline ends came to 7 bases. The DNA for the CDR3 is TGTGCCAGCAGTGAAATTGGTGCCTACGAGCAGTACTTC. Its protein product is CASSEIGAYEQYF.

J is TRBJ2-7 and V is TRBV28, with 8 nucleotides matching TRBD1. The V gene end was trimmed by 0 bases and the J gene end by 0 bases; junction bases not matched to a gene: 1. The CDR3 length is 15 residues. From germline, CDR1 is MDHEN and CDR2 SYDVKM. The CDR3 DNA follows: TGTGCCAGCAGTTTATGGGACAGGGACTCCTACGAGCAGTACTTC. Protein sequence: CASSLWDRDSYEQYF.

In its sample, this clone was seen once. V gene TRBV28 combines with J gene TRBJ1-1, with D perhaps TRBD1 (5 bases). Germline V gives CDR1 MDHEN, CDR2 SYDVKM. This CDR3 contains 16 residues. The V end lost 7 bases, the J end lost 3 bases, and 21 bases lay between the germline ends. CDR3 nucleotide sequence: TGTGCCAGCACCAAAAGGGAATGGAGGGGCGACACTGAAGCTTTCTTT. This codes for CASTKREWRGDTEAFF.

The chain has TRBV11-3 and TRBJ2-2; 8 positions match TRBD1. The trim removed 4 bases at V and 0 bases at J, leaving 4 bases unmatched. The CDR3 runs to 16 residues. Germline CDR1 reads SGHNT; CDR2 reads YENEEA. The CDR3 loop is CASSSRTGSNTGELFF. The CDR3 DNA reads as TGTGCCAGCAGCTCTAGGACAGGGTCGAACACCGGGGAGCTGTTTTTT.

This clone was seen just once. Here the CDR3 DNA reads TGTGCCAGCAGTCTCGGACAGGTCTCTGGAAACACCATATATTTT. Protein sequence: CASSLGQVSGNTIYF. The genes are TRBV11-3 and TRBJ1-3; 7 bases align to TRBD1. The junction had 5 bases not matched to a gene; V was cut back by 6 bases and J by 0 bases. Germline V gene sequence: CDR1 SGHNT, CDR2 YENEEA. The CDR3 loop spans 15 amino acids.

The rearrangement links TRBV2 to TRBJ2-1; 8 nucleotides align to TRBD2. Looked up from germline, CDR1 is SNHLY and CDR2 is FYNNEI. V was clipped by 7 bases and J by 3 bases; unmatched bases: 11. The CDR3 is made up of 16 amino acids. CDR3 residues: CASISRGLGVYNEQFF. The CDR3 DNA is TGTGCCAGCATCAGCCGGGGACTAGGGGTCTACAATGAGCAGTTCTTC.

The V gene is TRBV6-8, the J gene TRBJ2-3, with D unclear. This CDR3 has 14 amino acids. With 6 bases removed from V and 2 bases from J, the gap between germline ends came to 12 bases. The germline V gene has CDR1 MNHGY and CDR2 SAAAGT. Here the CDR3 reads CASRVEQFTDTQYF. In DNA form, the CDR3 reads TGTGCCAGCAGGGTGGAACAGTTCACAGATACGCAGTATTTT.

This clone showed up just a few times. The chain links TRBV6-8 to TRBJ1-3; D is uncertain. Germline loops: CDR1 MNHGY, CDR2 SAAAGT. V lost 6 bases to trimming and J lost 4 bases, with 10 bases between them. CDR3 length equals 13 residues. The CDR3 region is CASRYSGGNTIYF. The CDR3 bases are TGTGCCAGCAGATACAGTGGGGGAAACACCATATATTTT.

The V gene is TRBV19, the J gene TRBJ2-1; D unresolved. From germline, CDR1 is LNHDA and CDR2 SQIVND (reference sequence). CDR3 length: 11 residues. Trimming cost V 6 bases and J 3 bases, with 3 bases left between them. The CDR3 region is CASSFYNEQFF. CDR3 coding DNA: TGTGCCAGTAGCTTCTACAATGAGCAGTTCTTC.

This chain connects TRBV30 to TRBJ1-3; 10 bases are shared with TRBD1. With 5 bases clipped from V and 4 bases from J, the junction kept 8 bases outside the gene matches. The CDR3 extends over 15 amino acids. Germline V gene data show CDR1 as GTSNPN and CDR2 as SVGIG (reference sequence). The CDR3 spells CAWGWTGGPGNTIYF. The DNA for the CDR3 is TGTGCCTGGGGCTGGACAGGGGGTCCCGGAAACACCATATATTTT.

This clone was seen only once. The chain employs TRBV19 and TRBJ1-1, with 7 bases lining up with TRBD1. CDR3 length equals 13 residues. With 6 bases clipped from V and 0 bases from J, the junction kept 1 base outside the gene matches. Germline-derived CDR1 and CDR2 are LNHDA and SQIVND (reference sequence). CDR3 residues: CASRDRMNTEAFF. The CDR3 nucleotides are TGTGCCAGTAGGGACAGGATGAACACTGAAGCTTTCTTT.

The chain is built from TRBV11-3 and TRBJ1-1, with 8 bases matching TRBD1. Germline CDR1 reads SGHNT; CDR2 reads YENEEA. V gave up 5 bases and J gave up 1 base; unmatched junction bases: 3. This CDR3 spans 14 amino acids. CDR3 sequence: CASSVDRGNTEAFF. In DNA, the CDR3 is TGTGCCAGCAGCGTCGACAGGGGGAACACTGAAGCTTTCTTT. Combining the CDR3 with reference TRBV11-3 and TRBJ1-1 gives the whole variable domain EAGVVQSPRYKIIEKKQPVAFWCNPISGHNTLYWYLQNLGQGPELLIRYENEEAVDDSQLPKDRFSAERLKGVDSTLKIQPAELGDSAVYLCASSVDRGNTEAFFGQGTRLTVV.

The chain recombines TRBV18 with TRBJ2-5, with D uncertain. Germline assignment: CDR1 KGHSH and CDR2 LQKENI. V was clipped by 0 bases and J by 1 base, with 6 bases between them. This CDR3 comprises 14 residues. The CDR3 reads CASSPPFIQETQYF. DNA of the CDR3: TGTGCCAGCTCACCACCATTTATCCAAGAGACCCAGTACTTC.